This note documents a single T cell receptor (beta chain) sequence. The data stem from a study of blood T cell repertoires in COVID-19. Only in-frame clones appear in the TCRdb table, and some are missing; sequencing was by immunoSEQ multiplex PCR. The table includes approximately 300,000 clones, about nine tenths detected once. This CDR3 region has 14 residues. Germline V gene data show CDR1 as SGHKS and CDR2 as YYEKEE (reference sequence). Trimming removed 10 bases from V and 3 bases from J, with 20 bases in between. The sequencing input was PBMCs or T cells enriched from blood (not recorded which). This sequence was found in a man aged 55 to 70 who had recovered from COVID-19. V is TRBV5-5 and J is TRBJ2-7, with D tentatively TRBD1 (5 bases). The CDR3 bases are TGTGCCGACGTGGGGCGGTTCCTAATCTACGAGCAGTACTTC. This gives the protein CADVGRFLIYEQYF.